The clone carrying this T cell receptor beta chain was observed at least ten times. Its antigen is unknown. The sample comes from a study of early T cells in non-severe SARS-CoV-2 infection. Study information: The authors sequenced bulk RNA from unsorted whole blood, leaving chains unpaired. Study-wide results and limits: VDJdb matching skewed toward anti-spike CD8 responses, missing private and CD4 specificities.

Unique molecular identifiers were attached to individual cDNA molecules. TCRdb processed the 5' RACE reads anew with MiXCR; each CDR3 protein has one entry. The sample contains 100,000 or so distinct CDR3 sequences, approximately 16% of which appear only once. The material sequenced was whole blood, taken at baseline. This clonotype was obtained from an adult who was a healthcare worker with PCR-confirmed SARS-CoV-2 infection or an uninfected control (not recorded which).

CDR3 sequence: CSARDVPADQPQHF. The CDR3, as DNA: TGCAGTGCTAGAGATGTACCAGCCGATCAGCCCCAGCATTTT. The chain is built from TRBV20-1 and TRBJ1-5, with unresolved D. This CDR3 is 14 amino acids long. V dropped 0 bases and J dropped 5 bases, with 11 bases sitting between them. CDR1 and CDR2 from the germline V gene are DFQATT and SNEGSKA (reference sequence).